This TCR beta chain was profiled in a study of T cell responses to AZD1222 COVID-19 vaccine. General study results and limits: Donors in the cohort were predominantly white British and more often female, and clonal diversity was possibly underestimated. Spike-specific TCR breadth rose after two AZD1222 doses, and depth rose as well.

CDR1 and CDR2 from the germline V gene are SGHVS and FQNEAQ. V gave up 6 bases and J gave up 5 bases; unmatched junction bases: 10. The CDR3 consists of 15 residues. To note about this clone: What it binds is unknown.

Data came from immunoSEQ multiplex PCR; TCRdb stores just in-frame clones and leaves some out. Of some 130,000 clones in the sample, roughly 93% are singletons; the top ten hold 5.1%. The clonotype originates from an adult in good health. This rearrangement joins TRBV7-8 to TRBJ2-7; 10 positions agree with TRBD2. Source: peripheral blood, taken on day 0 of AZD1222 vaccination. This chain's CDR3 is CASRGGLAGGHEQYF. In DNA form, the CDR3 reads TGTGCCAGCAGAGGGGGGTTAGCGGGAGGCCACGAGCAGTACTTC.